A single sample gave rise to the 3 T cell receptor beta chains below, sequenced in a study of blood T cell repertoires in COVID-19. Data came from immunoSEQ multiplex PCR; TCRdb stores just in-frame clones and leaves some out. The repertoire consists of approximately 330,000 clones, with roughly 87% occurring once and the leading ten covering approximately 9.4%. The sequenced sample consisted of peripheral blood. Receptors originate from a man younger than 45 with COVID-19, enrolled during active disease.

This clone has only one observation. The rearrangement joins TRBV19 to TRBJ2-1, with D perhaps matching TRBD2 (6 bases). With 3 bases removed from V and 7 bases from J, the gap between germline ends came to 19 bases. The CDR3 spans 16 residues. Germline V gene data show CDR1 as LNHDA and CDR2 as SQIVND (reference sequence). The CDR3 DNA reads as TGTGCCAGTAGTATCCGGAGGGCCGGGGTACGGAATGAGCAGTTCTTC. Amino acids: CASSIRRAGVRNEQFF.

The chain has TRBV9 and TRBJ2-5, with a weak D call TRBD1 (5 bases). The CDR3 runs to 12 residues. The V gene lost 6 bases and the J gene lost 0 bases, with 6 bases spanning the gap. Germline-derived CDR1 and CDR2 are SGDLS and YYNGEE. The CDR3 loop reads CASKGYQETQYF. The DNA for the CDR3 is TGTGCCAGCAAGGGGTACCAAGAGACCCAGTACTTC.

The chain has TRBV7-6 and TRBJ2-3, with 9 bases lining up with TRBD2. The germline V gene has CDR1 SGHVS and CDR2 FNYEAQ. Trimming at V came to 2 bases and at J to 2 bases, leaving 5 bases not matched to a gene. The CDR3 loop spans 16 amino acids. The CDR3 region has the DNA TGTGCCAGCAGCTTATTAGCGGGGGAGATCACAGATACGCAGTATTTT. Translating it yields CASSLLAGEITDTQYF. The variable domain in full, with the rest retrieved from reference TRBV7-6 and TRBJ2-3, is GAGVSQSPRYKVTKRGQDVALRCDPISGHVSLYWYRQALGQGPEFLTYFNYEAQQDKSGLPNDRFSAERPEGSISTLTIQRTEQRDSAMYRCASSLLAGEITDTQYFGPGTRLTVL.